This TCR beta chain originates from a study of blood T cell repertoires in COVID-19. Overall study context: COVID-19 samples collected from the United States, Italy and Spain covered acute and convalescent phases. The analysed material was cDNA or gDNA that came from T cells, B-cell-depleted T cells, or PBMCs.

In the source study's methods: The authors estimated nucleated cell counts from reference gene primer amplification. The table came from immunoSEQ multiplex PCR; TCRdb's copy has only in-frame clones and leaves some out. The V and J calls and clone size are taken from that table; D and trimming were inferred from the DNA. Of some 140,000 clones in the sample, 80% to 90% were seen once. The CDR3 covers 16 residues. This sequence was found in a man over 45 with active COVID-19. Sequences were obtained from peripheral blood. The rearrangement uses TRBV21-1 and TRBJ1-6; the D call in the table, TRBD1, was not verified against the DNA. TRBV21-1 is reported as a pseudogene. The CDR3, as DNA: TGTGCCAGCAGCCCATCAGCGGGGGACAGGGATTCACCCCTCCACTTT. As protein: CASSPSAGDRDSPLHF.